A single sample is the source of the 18 T cell receptor beta chains below, sequenced in a study of blood T cell repertoires in COVID-19. Measured with immunoSEQ multiplex PCR; TCRdb has only the in-frame clones, and not every one. In the table there are about 400,000 clones, 88% of which are singletons. Sequencing was carried out using PBMCs or T cells enriched from blood (not recorded which). Source of these receptors: a woman in her forties with acute COVID-19.

About this clone itself: At the DNA level, this CDR3 is encoded by other sequences in the same sample as well. The CDR3 nucleotides are TGTGCCAGCAGTGAGGCGGAGCGGGGGGGCTACGAGCAGTACTTC. Translated: CASSEAERGGYEQYF. J is TRBJ2-7 and V is TRBV2; TRBD2 agrees at 10 bases. With V trimmed by 3 bases and J by 3 bases, 5 bases remained unmatched. Germline V gene data show CDR1 as SNHLY and CDR2 as FYNNEI. This CDR3 is built from 15 residues.

The chain recombines TRBV25-1 with TRBJ2-5; D is ambiguous. The CDR3 spans 13 residues. V gave up 3 bases and J gave up 5 bases, with 10 bases separating them. Per germline, CDR1 MGHDK and CDR2 SYGVNS. The CDR3 region is CASSETSAETQYF. The CDR3 nucleotides read TGTGCCAGCAGTGAGACCAGCGCGGAGACCCAGTACTTC. The variable domain in full, with the rest retrieved from reference TRBV25-1 and TRBJ2-5, is EADIYQTPRYLVIGTGKKITLECSQTMGHDKMYWYQQDPGMELHLIHYSYGVNSTEKGDLSSESTVSRIRTEHFPLTLESARPSHTSQYLCASSETSAETQYFGPGTRLLVL.

This chain uses TRBV5-5 with TRBJ2-3; D gene ambiguous. Germline loops: CDR1 SGHKS, CDR2 YYEKEE (reference sequence). V gave up 0 bases and J gave up 5 bases, with 13 bases separating them. This CDR3 region has 15 residues. This CDR3 reads CASSLVTTQLDTQYF. Written as DNA, the CDR3 is TGTGCCAGCAGCTTGGTCACTACTCAACTAGATACGCAGTATTTT.

This sequence joins TRBV7-2 and TRBJ1-6, with 9 bases identical to TRBD1. Germline V CDR1 and CDR2: SGHTA, FQGNSA. The CDR3 loop spans 15 amino acids. V lost 1 base and J lost 7; bases outside the gene matches: 2. The CDR3 region has the DNA TGTGCCAGCAGCTTAGAAGGACAGGGGAATTCACCCCTCCACTTT. Amino acid sequence: CASSLEGQGNSPLHF.

The chain has TRBV6-4 and TRBJ1-2, with D possibly being TRBD1 (6 bases). V was pared by 7 bases and J by 3 bases, with 18 bases between. In germline, CDR1 is MRHNA, CDR2 SNTAGT. The CDR3 loop spans 15 amino acids. This chain's CDR3 is CASTQEARGYYGYTF. The CDR3 DNA reads as TGTGCCAGCACCCAGGAGGCCAGGGGCTACTATGGCTACACCTTC.

The table lists this clone with a few counts. The chain uses TRBV5-4 and TRBJ2-7, with 10 bases aligning to TRBD1. The CDR3 runs 15 residues. Trimming cost V 4 bases and J 6 bases; bases outside gene matches: 10. Looked up from germline, CDR1 is SGHNT and CDR2 is YYREEE (reference sequence). The CDR3 DNA is TGTGCCAGCAGCCCGTTGACAGGGGGCCGAAGCGAGCAGTACTTC. This sequence encodes CASSPLTGGRSEQYF.

The chain uses TRBV5-4 and TRBJ2-7, with 9 bases fitting TRBD1. The CDR3 has 15 residues. With V trimmed by 0 bases and J by 1 base, 2 bases remained unmatched. The germline V gene has CDR1 SGHNT and CDR2 YYREEE (reference sequence). The CDR3 spells CASSLGGTGSYEQYF. DNA of the CDR3: TGTGCCAGCAGCTTGGGTGGGACAGGGTCCTACGAGCAGTACTTC.

As DNA, the CDR3 is TGTGCCAGCAGTTTTCGGCGGCCGGCGAACACCGGGGAGCTGTTTTTT. Amino acid sequence: CASSFRRPANTGELFF. The J gene is TRBJ2-2, the V gene TRBV27; the D is unclear. CDR1 and CDR2 from the germline V gene are MNHEY and SMNVEV (reference sequence). Trimming removed 3 bases at V and 0 bases at J, with 11 bases between. The CDR3 is 16 amino acids.

This clone occurred a few times. The chain uses TRBV4-1 and TRBJ2-5; 9 bases match TRBD2. CDR1 MGHRA and CDR2 YSYEKL come from the germline V gene. This CDR3 spans 19 amino acids. V gave up 4 bases and J gave up 5 bases; unmatched junction bases: 20. The CDR3 DNA follows: TGCGCCAGCAGCCCCAAGATGAAGTCCAGCGGGGGGCTAGGGGAGACCCAGTACTTC. This translates into CASSPKMKSSGGLGETQYF.

The J gene is TRBJ1-5, the V gene TRBV5-1, with 8 positions matching TRBD1. V was pared by 4 bases and J by 3 bases, with 3 bases of the junction left unmatched. The CDR3 is made up of 14 amino acids. In germline, CDR1 is SGHRS, CDR2 YFSETQ. Here the CDR3 reads CASSTGQDNQPQHF. The CDR3 DNA reads as TGCGCCAGCAGCACGGGACAGGACAATCAGCCCCAGCATTTT.

This rearrangement joins TRBV20-1 to TRBJ1-4; no clear D gene. Germline assignment: CDR1 DFQATT and CDR2 SNEGSKA (reference sequence). With 3 bases removed from V and 8 bases from J, the gap between germline ends came to 7 bases. The CDR3 contains 11 residues. CDR3 sequence reads: CSARRGEKLFF. The CDR3 region has the DNA TGCAGTGCTAGGCGAGGGGAAAAACTGTTTTTT.

The chain has TRBV21-1 and TRBJ1-1; the table's D call of TRBD1 was not tested on the DNA. TRBV21-1 counts as a pseudogene. The CDR3 spans 16 residues. Written as DNA, the CDR3 is TGTGCCAGCAGCAAAGTCGAGGGACACCGGAACACTGAAGCTTTCTTT. Protein sequence: CASSKVEGHRNTEAFF.

This clone was recorded a few times. The chain is built from TRBV2 and TRBJ2-5; TRBD1 matches at 10 bases. In germline, CDR1 is SNHLY, CDR2 FYNNEI. There are 14 residues in the CDR3. Trimming cost V 8 bases and J 5 bases; bases outside gene matches: 8. The CDR3 region is CASGKDRGRETQYF. CDR3 in DNA: TGTGCCAGCGGAAAAGACAGGGGGCGGGAGACCCAGTACTTC.

This clone appeared a single time. V is TRBV5-3 and J is TRBJ2-1, with 8 bases identical to TRBD1. TRBV5-3 is assigned to the ORF class and has an uncertain function. The CDR3 consists of 17 residues. J was trimmed by 1 base and V by 4 bases; bases with no gene match: 10. The DNA for the CDR3 is TGTGCCAGAAGCACCAATGGACAGGGCCGTTCCTACAATGAGCAGTTCTTC. As protein: CARSTNGQGRSYNEQFF.

The V and J genes are TRBV6-5 and TRBJ1-2; D unresolved. Germline V gene sequence: CDR1 MNHEY, CDR2 SVGAGI. V was cut by 8 bases and J by 3 bases, with 16 bases left in between. This CDR3 has 14 amino acids. CDR3 loop: CASRVGATDYGYTF. The CDR3 coding sequence is TGTGCCAGCCGGGTCGGCGCTACTGACTATGGCTACACCTTC.

Only one count was recorded for this clone. This rearrangement joins TRBV5-4 to TRBJ2-1; 7 bases fit TRBD2. V trimming: 5 bases; J trimming: 6 bases; junction bases outside the gene matches: 8. Germline V gene sequence: CDR1 SGHNT, CDR2 YYREEE (reference sequence). CDR3 length: 14 residues. The DNA for the CDR3 is TGTGCCAGCAGAAGCGAGCGGGGTACCAATGAGCAGTTCTTC. Protein: CASRSERGTNEQFF.

J is TRBJ2-1 and V is TRBV30, with D possibly matching TRBD1 (6 bases). V lost 4 bases and J lost 9, with 16 bases in between. This CDR3 spans 13 amino acids. Per germline, CDR1 GTSNPN and CDR2 SVGIG (reference sequence). The CDR3 region has the DNA TGTGCCTGGATCCGGGCAGGGGAAAGTGAGCAGTTCTTC. Protein sequence: CAWIRAGESEQFF.

In nucleotides, the CDR3 is TGTGCCAGCAGCGTAAACCGAGTGGTTGGGGCCAACGTCCTGACTTTC. Its protein is CASSVNRVVGANVLTF. This chain uses TRBV9 with TRBJ2-6; D gene unclear. This CDR3 has 16 amino acids. Trimming took 1 base from V and 3 from J, leaving 11 bases between them. CDR1 is SGDLS and CDR2 is YYNGEE in the germline V gene. Full variable domain (rest looked up from reference TRBV9 and TRBJ2-6): DSGVTQTPKHLITATGQRVTLRCSPRSGDLSVYWYQQSLDQGLQFLIQYYNGEERAKGNILERFSAQQFPDLHSELNLSSLELGDSALYFCASSVNRVVGANVLTFGAGSRLTVL.